This record looks at one T cell receptor (beta chain) sequence and its context. What it recognizes is unknown. This record comes from a study of ipilimumab plus nivolumab after autologous stem cell transplantation. Study-level background: The DLBCL group included primary refractory and relapsed cases. Study outcomes and limitations: The authors say TCR, Treg and microbiome findings warrant further study.

From germline, CDR1 is KGHSH and CDR2 LQKENI. The CDR3 sequence is 15 residues long. V was trimmed by 7 bases and J by 0 bases, leaving 13 bases between them. The protocol was immunoSEQ multiplex PCR, while the TCRdb copy is restricted to in-frame clones and leaves out a portion. The sample yields about 19,000 clones, about 81% seen once. Starting 14 to 28 days after autologous transplant, ipilimumab 1 mg/kg was given. The clonotype comes from a male donor with diffuse large B-cell lymphoma. The chain joins TRBV18 to TRBJ2-1; tentative D call: TRBD1 (6 bases). The sample consisted of PBMCs, taken in a trial of ipilimumab plus nivolumab as post-transplant consolidation. The CDR3 sequence: CASYRAQSSYNEQFF. CDR3 bases: TGTGCCAGCTACAGGGCTCAGAGCTCCTACAATGAGCAGTTCTTC.